This T cell receptor beta chain stems from a study of human T cells and chemical hapten exposure. V dropped 8 bases and J dropped 3 bases, with 5 bases sitting between them. The CDR3 covers 10 residues. CDR1 is MDHEN, CDR2 SYDVKM, per germline. Whole blood that had not been fractionated was the source of extracted total RNA. Individual cDNA molecules in this library carried unique molecular identifiers. MiXCR, applied by TCRdb to the 5' RACE reads, yields one record per CDR3 protein. The sample carries under 100,000 distinct CDR3 sequences, approximately 15% recorded once. V and J are TRBV28 and TRBJ2-7, with no clear D. The sequence was obtained from a female donor in good health. The chain's CDR3 is CASGYYEQYF. CDR3 DNA: TGTGCCAGCGGATACTACGAGCAGTACTTC.